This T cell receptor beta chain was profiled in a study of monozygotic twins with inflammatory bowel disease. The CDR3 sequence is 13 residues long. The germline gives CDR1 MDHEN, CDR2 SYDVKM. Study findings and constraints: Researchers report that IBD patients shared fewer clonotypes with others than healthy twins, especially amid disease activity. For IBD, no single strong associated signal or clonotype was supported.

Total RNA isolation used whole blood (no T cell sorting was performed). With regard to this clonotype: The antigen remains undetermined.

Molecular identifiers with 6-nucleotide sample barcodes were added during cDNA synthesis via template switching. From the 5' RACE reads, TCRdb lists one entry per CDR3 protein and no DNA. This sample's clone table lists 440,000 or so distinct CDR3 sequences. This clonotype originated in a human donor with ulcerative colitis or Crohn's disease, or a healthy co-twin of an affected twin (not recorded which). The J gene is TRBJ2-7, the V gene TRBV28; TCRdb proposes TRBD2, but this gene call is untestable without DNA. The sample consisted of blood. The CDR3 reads CASRRPRAYEQYF.